Below are 5 T cell receptor beta chains sequenced from a single sample in a study of coeliac disease. Repertoires were generated with immunoSEQ multiplex PCR, while TCRdb's copy carries only in-frame clones and drops some. The table includes 5,700 or so clones, 50% to 70% detected once. Sequences were obtained from intraepithelial lymphocytes from the gut. These TCRs come from a young woman with active celiac disease.

This chain joins TRBV5-1 and TRBJ2-5; D may be TRBD2 (5 bases). V was pared by 0 bases and J by 5 bases, with 14 bases between. The CDR3 loop spans 15 amino acids. The germline V gene has CDR1 SGHRS and CDR2 YFSETQ. The CDR3 loop reads CASSLAISSRETQYF. Here the CDR3 DNA reads TGCGCCAGCAGCTTGGCCATCTCTAGCAGGGAGACCCAGTACTTC.

This clone is medium-sized by share. V is TRBV4-2 and J is TRBJ2-2, with 8 bases that match TRBD2. After removal of 6 bases from V and 0 bases from J, the junction contained 9 bases not matched to a gene. The CDR3 spans 17 residues. In germline, CDR1 is LGHNA, CDR2 YNFKEQ. DNA of the CDR3: TGTGCCAGCAGACGGAGGGGCGGGGGGTCGAACACCGGGGAGCTGTTTTTT. It is translated as CASRRRGGGSNTGELFF.

The V gene is TRBV7-9, the J gene TRBJ1-2; tentatively, D is TRBD1 (6 bases). V lost 8 bases and J 8 bases, leaving 21 bases between the germline ends. The CDR3 spans 14 residues. Germline loops: CDR1 SEHNR, CDR2 FQNEAQ (reference sequence). The CDR3 nucleotides read TGTGCCAGCGGCCCTACGACAGGCCTCGGGGGCTACACCTTC. Protein sequence: CASGPTTGLGGYTF.

The chain employs TRBV6-5 and TRBJ1-6; 11 bases are shared with TRBD1. Per germline, CDR1 MNHEY and CDR2 SVGAGI. After removal of 10 bases from V and 15 bases from J, the junction contained 17 bases not matched to a gene. The CDR3 loop spans 15 amino acids. The CDR3 loop is CAIRDEGTGGTRLHF. The CDR3, as DNA: TGTGCCATCCGGGACGAGGGGACAGGGGGGACTCGCCTCCACTTT.

The V call is TRBV7-8, the J call TRBJ2-7; 10 nucleotides align to TRBD1. After removal of 4 bases from V and 2 bases from J, the junction contained 2 bases not matched to a gene. This CDR3 is 14 amino acids long. CDR1 SGHVS and CDR2 FQNEAQ come from the germline V gene. CDR3 region: CASSWDRGPYEQYF. CDR3 DNA sequence: TGTGCCAGCAGCTGGGACAGGGGTCCCTACGAGCAGTACTTC.